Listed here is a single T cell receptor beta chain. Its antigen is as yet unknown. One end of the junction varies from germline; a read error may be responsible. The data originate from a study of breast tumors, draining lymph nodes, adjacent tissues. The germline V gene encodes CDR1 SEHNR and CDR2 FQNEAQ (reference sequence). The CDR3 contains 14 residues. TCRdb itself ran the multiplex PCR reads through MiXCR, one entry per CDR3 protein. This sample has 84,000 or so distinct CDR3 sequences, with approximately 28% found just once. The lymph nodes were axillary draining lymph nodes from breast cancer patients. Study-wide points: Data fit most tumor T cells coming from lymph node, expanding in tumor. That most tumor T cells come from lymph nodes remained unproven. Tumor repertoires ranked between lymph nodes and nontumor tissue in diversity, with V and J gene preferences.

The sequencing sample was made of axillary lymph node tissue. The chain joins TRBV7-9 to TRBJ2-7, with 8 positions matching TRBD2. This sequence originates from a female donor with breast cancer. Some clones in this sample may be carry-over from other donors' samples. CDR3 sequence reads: CASSIAGTAYEQYF. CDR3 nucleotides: TGTGCCAGCAGCATAGCGGGAACAGCCTACGAGCAGTACTTC.